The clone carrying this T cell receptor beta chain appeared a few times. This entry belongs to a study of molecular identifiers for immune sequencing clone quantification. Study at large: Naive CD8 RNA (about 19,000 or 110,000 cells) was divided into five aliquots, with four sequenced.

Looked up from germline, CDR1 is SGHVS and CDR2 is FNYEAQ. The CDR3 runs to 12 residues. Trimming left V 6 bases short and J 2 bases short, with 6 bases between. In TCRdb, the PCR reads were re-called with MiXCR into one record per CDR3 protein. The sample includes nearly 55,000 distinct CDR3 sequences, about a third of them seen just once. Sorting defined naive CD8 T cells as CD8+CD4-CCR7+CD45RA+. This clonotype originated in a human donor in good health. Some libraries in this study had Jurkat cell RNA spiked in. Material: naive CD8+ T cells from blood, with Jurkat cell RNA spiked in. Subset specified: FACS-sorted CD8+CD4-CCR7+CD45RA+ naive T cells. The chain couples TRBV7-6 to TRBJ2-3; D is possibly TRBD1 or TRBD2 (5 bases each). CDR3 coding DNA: TGTGCCAGCAGGGGGGACACAGATACGCAGTATTTT. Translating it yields CASRGDTDTQYF. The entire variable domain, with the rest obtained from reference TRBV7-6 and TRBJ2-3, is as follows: GAGVSQSPRYKVTKRGQDVALRCDPISGHVSLYWYRQALGQGPEFLTYFNYEAQQDKSGLPNDRFSAERPEGSISTLTIQRTEQRDSAMYRCASRGDTDTQYFGPGTRLTVL.